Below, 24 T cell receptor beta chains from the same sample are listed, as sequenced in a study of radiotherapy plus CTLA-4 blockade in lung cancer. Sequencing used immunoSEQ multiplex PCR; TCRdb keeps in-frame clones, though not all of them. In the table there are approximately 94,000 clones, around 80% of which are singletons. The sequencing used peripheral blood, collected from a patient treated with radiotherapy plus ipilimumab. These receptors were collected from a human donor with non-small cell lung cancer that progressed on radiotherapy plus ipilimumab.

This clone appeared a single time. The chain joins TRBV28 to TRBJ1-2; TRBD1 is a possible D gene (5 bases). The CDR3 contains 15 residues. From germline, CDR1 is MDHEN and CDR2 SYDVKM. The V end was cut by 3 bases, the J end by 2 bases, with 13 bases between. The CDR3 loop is CASSFPPGGNYGYTF. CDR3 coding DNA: TGTGCCAGCAGTTTTCCCCCGGGGGGGAACTATGGCTACACCTTC.

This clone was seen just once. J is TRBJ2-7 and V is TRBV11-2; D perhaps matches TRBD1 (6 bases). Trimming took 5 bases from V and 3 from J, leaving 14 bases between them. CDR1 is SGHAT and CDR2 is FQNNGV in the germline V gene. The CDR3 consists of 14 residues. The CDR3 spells CASSPNPDSYEQYF. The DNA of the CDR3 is TGTGCCAGCAGCCCTAACCCGGACAGCTACGAGCAGTACTTC.

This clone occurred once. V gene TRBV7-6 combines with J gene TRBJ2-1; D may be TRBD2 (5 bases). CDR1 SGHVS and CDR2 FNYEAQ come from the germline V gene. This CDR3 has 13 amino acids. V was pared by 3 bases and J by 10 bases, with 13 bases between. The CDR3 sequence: CASSFASRHEQFF. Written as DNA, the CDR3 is TGTGCCAGCAGCTTTGCTAGCAGACACGAGCAGTTCTTC.

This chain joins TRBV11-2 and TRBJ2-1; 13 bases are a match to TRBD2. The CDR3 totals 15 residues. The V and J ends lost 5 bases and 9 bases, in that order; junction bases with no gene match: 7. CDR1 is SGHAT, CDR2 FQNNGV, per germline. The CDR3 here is CASSTGLAGVGEQFF. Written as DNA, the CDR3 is TGTGCCAGCAGCACCGGACTAGCGGGAGTGGGTGAGCAGTTCTTC. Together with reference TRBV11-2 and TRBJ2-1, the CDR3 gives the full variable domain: EAGVAQSPRYKIIEKRQSVAFWCNPISGHATLYWYQQILGQGPKLLIQFQNNGVVDDSQLPKDRFSAERLKGVDSTLKIQPAKLEDSAVYLCASSTGLAGVGEQFFGPGTRLTVL.

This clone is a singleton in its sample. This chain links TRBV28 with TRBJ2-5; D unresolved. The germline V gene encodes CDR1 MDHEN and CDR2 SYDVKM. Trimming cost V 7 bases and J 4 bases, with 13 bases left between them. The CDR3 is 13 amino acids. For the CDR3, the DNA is TGTGCCAGCACGGACGAATACGGAGAGACCCAGTACTTC. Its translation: CASTDEYGETQYF.

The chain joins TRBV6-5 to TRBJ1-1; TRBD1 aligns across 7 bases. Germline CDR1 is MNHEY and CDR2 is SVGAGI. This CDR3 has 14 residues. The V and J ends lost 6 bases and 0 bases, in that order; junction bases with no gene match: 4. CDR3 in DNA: TGTGCCAGCAGAACAGGGGACCTGAACACTGAAGCTTTCTTT. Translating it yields CASRTGDLNTEAFF.

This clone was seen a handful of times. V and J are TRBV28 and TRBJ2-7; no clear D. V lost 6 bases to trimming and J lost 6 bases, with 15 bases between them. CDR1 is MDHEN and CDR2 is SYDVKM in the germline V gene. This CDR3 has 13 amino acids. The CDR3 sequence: CASSDYAYSEQYV. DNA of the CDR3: TGTGCCAGCAGCGATTACGCTTATTCCGAGCAGTACGTC.

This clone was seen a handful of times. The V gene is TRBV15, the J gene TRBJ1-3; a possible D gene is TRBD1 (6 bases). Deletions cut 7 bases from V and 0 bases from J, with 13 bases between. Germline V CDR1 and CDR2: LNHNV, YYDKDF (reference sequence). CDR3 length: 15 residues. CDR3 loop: CATKEDRTSGNTIYF. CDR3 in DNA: TGTGCCACCAAAGAAGACAGGACCTCTGGAAACACCATATATTTT.

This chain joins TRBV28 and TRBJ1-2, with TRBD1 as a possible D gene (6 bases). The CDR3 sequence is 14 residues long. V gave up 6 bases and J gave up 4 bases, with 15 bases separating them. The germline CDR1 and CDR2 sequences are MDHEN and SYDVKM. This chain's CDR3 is CASSTSGAGYGYTF. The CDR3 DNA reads TGTGCCAGCAGCACATCAGGGGCGGGCTATGGCTACACCTTC.

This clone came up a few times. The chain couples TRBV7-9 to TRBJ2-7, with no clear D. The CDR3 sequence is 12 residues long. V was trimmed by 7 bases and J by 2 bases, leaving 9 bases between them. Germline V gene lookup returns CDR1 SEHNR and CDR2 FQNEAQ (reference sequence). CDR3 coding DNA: TGTGCCAGCACCCCCGTCCCCTACGAGCAGTACTTC. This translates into CASTPVPYEQYF.

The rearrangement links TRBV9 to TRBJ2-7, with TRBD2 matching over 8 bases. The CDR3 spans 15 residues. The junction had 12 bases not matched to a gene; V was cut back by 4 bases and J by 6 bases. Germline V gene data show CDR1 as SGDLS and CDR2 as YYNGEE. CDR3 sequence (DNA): TGTGCCAGCAGCCCAGGGGATAGCGGGATTATCGAGCAGTACGTC. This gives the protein CASSPGDSGIIEQYV.

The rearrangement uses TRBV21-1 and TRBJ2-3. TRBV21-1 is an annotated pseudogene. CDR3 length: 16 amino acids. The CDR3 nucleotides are TGTGCCAGCAGCAAAAGGGTAAGAAAGGTCGCAGATACGCAGTATTTT. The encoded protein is CASSKRVRKVADTQYF.

This CDR3 is CASSWKGWRDEAFF. The CDR3 DNA is TGCGCCAGCAGCTGGAAAGGGTGGCGGGATGAAGCTTTCTTT. The gene calls are TRBV5-1 and TRBJ1-1, with D hard to call. Per germline, CDR1 SGHRS and CDR2 YFSETQ. CDR3 size: 14 residues. V lost 3 bases and J 7 bases, leaving 16 bases between the germline ends.

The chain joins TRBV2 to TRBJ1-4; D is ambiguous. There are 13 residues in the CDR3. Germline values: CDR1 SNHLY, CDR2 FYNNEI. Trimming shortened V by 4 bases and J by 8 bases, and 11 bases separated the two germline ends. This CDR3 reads CASSAVIQEKLFF. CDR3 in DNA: TGTGCCAGCAGTGCAGTGATTCAGGAAAAACTGTTTTTT.

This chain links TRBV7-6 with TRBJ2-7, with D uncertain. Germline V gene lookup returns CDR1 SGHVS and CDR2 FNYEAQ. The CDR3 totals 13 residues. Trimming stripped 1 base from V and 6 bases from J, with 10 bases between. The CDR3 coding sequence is TGTGCCAGCAGCTTAGGTCCAGACGGCGAGCAGTACGTC. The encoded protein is CASSLGPDGEQYV.

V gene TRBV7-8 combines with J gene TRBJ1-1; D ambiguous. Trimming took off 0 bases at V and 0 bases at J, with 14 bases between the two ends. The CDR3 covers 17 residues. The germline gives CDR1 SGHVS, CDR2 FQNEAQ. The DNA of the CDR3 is TGTGCCAGCAGCTTAGCGACCGGCATGGGATTGAACACTGAAGCTTTCTTT. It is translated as CASSLATGMGLNTEAFF.

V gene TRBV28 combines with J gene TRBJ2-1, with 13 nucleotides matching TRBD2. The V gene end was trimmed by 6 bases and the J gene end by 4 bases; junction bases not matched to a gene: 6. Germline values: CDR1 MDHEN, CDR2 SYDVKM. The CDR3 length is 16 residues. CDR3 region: CASSRQGLAGYNEQFF. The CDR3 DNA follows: TGTGCCAGCAGCCGGCAGGGACTAGCGGGATACAATGAGCAGTTCTTC.

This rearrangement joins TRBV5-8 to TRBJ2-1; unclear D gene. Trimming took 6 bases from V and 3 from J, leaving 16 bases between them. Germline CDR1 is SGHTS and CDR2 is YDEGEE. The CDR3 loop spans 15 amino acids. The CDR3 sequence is CASNTIVWDYNEQFF. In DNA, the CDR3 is TGTGCCAGCAACACTATAGTCTGGGACTACAATGAGCAGTTCTTC.

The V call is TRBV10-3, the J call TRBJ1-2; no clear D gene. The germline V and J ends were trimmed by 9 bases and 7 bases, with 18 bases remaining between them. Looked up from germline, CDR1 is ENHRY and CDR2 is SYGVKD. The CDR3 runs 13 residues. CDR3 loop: CAIRIQSGSGYTF. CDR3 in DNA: TGTGCCATTAGAATACAGTCGGGCAGTGGCTACACCTTC.

The CDR3 reads CASAVSGSTGELFF. In DNA, the CDR3 is TGTGCCAGCGCGGTTAGCGGGAGTACCGGGGAGCTGTTTTTT. The chain couples TRBV7-2 to TRBJ2-2, with 9 bases that match TRBD2. The CDR3 spans 14 residues. V trimming: 8 bases; J trimming: 5 bases; junction bases outside the gene matches: 6. The germline CDR1 and CDR2 sequences are SGHTA and FQGNSA.

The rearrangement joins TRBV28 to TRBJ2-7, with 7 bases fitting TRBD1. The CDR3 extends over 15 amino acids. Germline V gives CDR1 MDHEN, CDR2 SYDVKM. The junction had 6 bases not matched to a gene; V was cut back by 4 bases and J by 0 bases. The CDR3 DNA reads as TGTGCCAGCAGTTCGCCCGGGACAGTCTCCTACGAGCAGTACTTC. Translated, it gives CASSSPGTVSYEQYF.

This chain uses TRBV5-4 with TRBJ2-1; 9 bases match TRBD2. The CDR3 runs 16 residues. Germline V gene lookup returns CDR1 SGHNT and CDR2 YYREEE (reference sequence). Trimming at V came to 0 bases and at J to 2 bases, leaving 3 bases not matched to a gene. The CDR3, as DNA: TGTGCCAGCAGCTTGGGCGGGAGGGTGCCCTACAATGAGCAGTTCTTC. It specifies CASSLGGRVPYNEQFF.

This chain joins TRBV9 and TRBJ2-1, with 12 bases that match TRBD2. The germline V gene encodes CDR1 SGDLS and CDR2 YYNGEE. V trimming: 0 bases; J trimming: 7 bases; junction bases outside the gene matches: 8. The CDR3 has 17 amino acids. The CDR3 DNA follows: TGTGCCAGCAGCGTAGGGCTAGCGGGAGGGCAAGGGAATGAGCAGTTCTTC. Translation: CASSVGLAGGQGNEQFF.

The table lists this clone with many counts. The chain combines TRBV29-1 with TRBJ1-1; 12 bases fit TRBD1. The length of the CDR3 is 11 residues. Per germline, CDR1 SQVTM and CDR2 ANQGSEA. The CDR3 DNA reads TGCAGGGGACAGGGGGCAACTGAAGCTTTCTTT. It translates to CRGQGATEAFF.